This T cell receptor beta chain comes out of a study of shared clonotypes between healthy human individuals. Clones were read by immunoSEQ multiplex PCR, and TCRdb kept only the in-frame ones, dropping some. This sample has 2 million to 3 million clones; approximately 94% occur once, and the top ten carry around 0.4%. The sample consisted of naive CD4+ T cells from PBMCs. Subset given: CD45RA+ positively selected. The source is a man in his late teens or twenties in good health. Some clones in this sample may be carry-over from other donors' samples.

The CDR3 DNA is TGTGCCAGCAGCTTAGGTCGTGGTGGAAGGGGCGAGCAGTACTTC. Protein product: CASSLGRGGRGEQYF. The rearrangement links TRBV7-9 to TRBJ2-7; a possible D gene is TRBD1 (5 bases). Germline V gene sequence: CDR1 SEHNR, CDR2 FQNEAQ (reference sequence). V was pared by 1 base and J by 6 bases, with 16 bases between. CDR3 length equals 15 residues.